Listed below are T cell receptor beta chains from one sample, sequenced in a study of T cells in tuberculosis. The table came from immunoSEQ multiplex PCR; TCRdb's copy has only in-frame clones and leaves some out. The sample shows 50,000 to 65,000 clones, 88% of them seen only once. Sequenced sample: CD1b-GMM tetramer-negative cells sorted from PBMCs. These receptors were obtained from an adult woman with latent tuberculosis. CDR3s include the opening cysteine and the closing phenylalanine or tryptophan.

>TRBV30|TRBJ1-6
CAWSVGAENSPLHF
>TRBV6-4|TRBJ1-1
CASSPGAGGGDTEAFF
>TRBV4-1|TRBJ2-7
CASSRSISGLDEQYF
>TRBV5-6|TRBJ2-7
CASSLRRTSGSEEYF
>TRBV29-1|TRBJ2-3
CSGGTGSTDTQYF
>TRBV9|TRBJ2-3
CASSVGGGSTTDTQYF
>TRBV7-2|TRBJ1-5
CASSVGTGGRQPQHF
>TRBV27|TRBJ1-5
CASSSGGGGQPQHF
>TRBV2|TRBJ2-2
CASSGNPGTGRNTGELFF
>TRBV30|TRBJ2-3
CAWRSGTSGITDTQYF
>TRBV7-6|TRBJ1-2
CASSDLTGGEDGYTF
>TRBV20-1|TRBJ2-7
CSGGLLGEQYF
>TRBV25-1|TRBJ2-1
CASTRRQDLAGAGEQFF
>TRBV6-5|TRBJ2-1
CASSRQSSYNEQFF
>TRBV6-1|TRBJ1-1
CASSRQAENTEAFF
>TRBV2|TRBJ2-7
CGAGYEQYF
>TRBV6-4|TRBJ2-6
CASSQEGANVLTF
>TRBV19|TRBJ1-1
CASSMGQGETEAFF
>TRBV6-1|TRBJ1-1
CASSKGAGQGTEAFF
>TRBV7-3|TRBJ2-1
CASSLSYGTIIEQFF
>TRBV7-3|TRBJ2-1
CASSSTSGIFNEQFF
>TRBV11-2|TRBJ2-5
CASSSRQGLETQYF
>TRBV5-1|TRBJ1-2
CASSRTDSGYTF
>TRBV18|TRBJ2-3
CASSPLEFGTDTQYF
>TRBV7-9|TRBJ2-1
CASSFPGTGINEQFF
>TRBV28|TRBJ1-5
CASSWGQVFVSNQPQHF
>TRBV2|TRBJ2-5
CASSVDHMGVGETQYF
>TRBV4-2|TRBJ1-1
CASSRLRAGRTEAFF
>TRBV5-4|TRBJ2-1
CASSSQKTGLVSEQFF
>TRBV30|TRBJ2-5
CAWSEQWGGSQYF
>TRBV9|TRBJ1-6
CASSATQGAKNSPLHF
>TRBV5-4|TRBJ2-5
CASSLSGETQYF
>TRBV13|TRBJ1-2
CASSLGGGPGGLNLSPNYGYTF
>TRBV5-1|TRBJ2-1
CASSFGTSSEQFF
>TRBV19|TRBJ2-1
CASTAGTSVFYNEQFF
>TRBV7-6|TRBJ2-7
CASSLDVRTGLGEQYF
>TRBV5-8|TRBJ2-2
CASGDRANTGELFF
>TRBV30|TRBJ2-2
CARGTGLNTGELFF
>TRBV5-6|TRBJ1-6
CASSLIGANSPLHF
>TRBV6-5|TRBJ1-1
CASSYSTYTEAFF
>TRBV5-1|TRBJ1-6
CASSLGTDQDSPLHF
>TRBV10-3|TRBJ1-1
CAISEASGGFTEAFF
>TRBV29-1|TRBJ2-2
CSAQTGGNTGELFF
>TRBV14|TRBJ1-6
CASSARGFDSPLHF
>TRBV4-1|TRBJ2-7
CASSQGISGKEQYF
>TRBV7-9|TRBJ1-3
CASSTTGVNTIYF
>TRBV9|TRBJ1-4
CASSVAGREEKLFF
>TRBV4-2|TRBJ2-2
CASSHQTGGFNTGELFF